This T cell receptor (beta chain) comes out of a study of blood T cell repertoires in COVID-19. Study overall: Acute and convalescent COVID-19 specimens originated in the United States, Italy and Spain. The cDNA or gDNA used as material had been derived from T cells, B-cell-depleted T cells, or PBMCs.

How the authors handled the data: Amplification of reference gene primers provided the estimated nucleated cell counts. The assay was immunoSEQ multiplex PCR, and TCRdb's table has in-frame clones only and misses some. V, J and clone size derive from that table, while D and trimming were established from the DNA sequence. The sample includes about 200,000 clones, around nine tenths seen only once; the top ten take around 1.5%. The V end lost 0 bases, the J end lost 6 bases, and 9 bases lay between the germline ends. CDR1 is SGHRS, CDR2 YFSETQ, per germline. This CDR3 region has 14 residues. The sequencing sample was made of peripheral blood. The chain is built from TRBV5-1 and TRBJ1-4, with D tentatively TRBD1 (6 bases). The clonotype originates from a man aged 18 to 30 with active or convalescent COVID-19. The CDR3 DNA follows: TGCGCCAGCAGCTTGGGACAGGCCGATGAAAAACTGTTTTTT. This gives the protein CASSLGQADEKLFF.